Shown below are 9 T cell receptor beta chains from a single sample sequenced in a study of blood T cells in healthy people across ages. Primers used in a second PCR of roughly 7 to 12 cycles were a sample-barcoded 5' primer and a J-beta primer mix. Each CDR3 protein is one row after TCRdb ran MiXCR on the 5' RACE reads. The table has over 750,000 distinct CDR3 sequences, around 25% seen once. This sample was also put to use in a study of T cells of mothers and their children.

The sequenced sample consisted of blood. The receptor source for this set is a boy younger than 18 in good health.

This chain connects TRBV4-3 to TRBJ2-3, with D perhaps matching TRBD1 (5 bases). Trimming pared 0 bases from V and 3 bases from J, leaving 13 bases between. The CDR3 is made up of 16 amino acids. The germline V gene has CDR1 LGHNA and CDR2 YSLEER. The CDR3 DNA reads as TGCGCCAGCAGCCAAGATAGGCAGGGTTTAACAGATACGCAGTATTTT. This encodes CASSQDRQGLTDTQYF.

The genes are TRBV4-2 and TRBJ2-7, with 7 bases lining up with TRBD1. CDR3 size: 16 residues. CDR1 and CDR2 (germline): LGHNA, YNFKEQ. Trimming took 0 bases from V and 5 from J; bases not matched to a gene: 10. CDR3 region: CASSQDDTGAANEQYF. In DNA form, the CDR3 reads TGTGCCAGCAGCCAAGATGATACAGGGGCTGCGAACGAGCAGTACTTC.

This clonotype was seen a few times. The rearrangement joins TRBV6-5 to TRBJ2-4, with D tentatively TRBD2 (6 bases). Germline values: CDR1 MNHEY, CDR2 SVGAGI. The CDR3 totals 11 residues. Trimming stripped 6 bases from V and 14 bases from J, with 14 bases between. In DNA form, the CDR3 reads TGTGCCAGCAGCTCGGGACTTGAGAAGTACTTC. Protein product: CASSSGLEKYF.

There are a few counts of this clonotype. The V and J genes are TRBV11-2 and TRBJ2-3; 7 nucleotides match TRBD1. The CDR3 runs 16 residues. V lost 4 bases, J lost 6 bases, and 13 bases stayed unmatched. In germline, CDR1 is SGHAT, CDR2 FQNNGV. CDR3 DNA sequence: TGTGCCAGCAGCTCCCGTCAAGCTCCACAGGGGGATACGCAGTATTTT. Amino acids: CASSSRQAPQGDTQYF. Drawing the rest from reference TRBV11-2 and TRBJ2-3, the complete variable domain is EAGVAQSPRYKIIEKRQSVAFWCNPISGHATLYWYQQILGQGPKLLIQFQNNGVVDDSQLPKDRFSAERLKGVDSTLKIQPAKLEDSAVYLCASSSRQAPQGDTQYFGPGTRLTVL.

This clonotype was counted between two and nine times. The chain carries TRBV29-1 and TRBJ1-2; the D is unclear. In germline, CDR1 is SQVTM, CDR2 ANQGSEA. Between the trimmed V and J ends, which lost 4 bases and 0 bases, there was a span of 9 bases. CDR3 length: 13 amino acids. CDR3 region: CSVAGPANYGYTF. The CDR3 nucleotides are TGCAGCGTTGCCGGGCCGGCTAACTATGGCTACACCTTC.

V usage is TRBV12-3 or TRBV12-4 and J usage is TRBJ1-2; D uncertain. V was trimmed by 6 bases and J by 0 bases, leaving 11 bases between them. The CDR3 loop spans 14 amino acids. The CDR3 sequence is CASSPRLSNYGYTF. The CDR3 bases are TGTGCCAGCAGCCCTAGACTATCTAACTATGGCTACACCTTC.

The V call is TRBV7-9, the J call TRBJ2-3; D not resolved. The CDR3 totals 14 residues. V was clipped by 0 bases and J by 7 bases, with 11 bases between them. Germline V CDR1 and CDR2: SEHNR, FQNEAQ (reference sequence). CDR3 coding DNA: TGTGCCAGCAGCTTAGCTTTAGCCGGTAATACGCAGTATTTT. As protein: CASSLALAGNTQYF.

There are a few counts of this clonotype. The V call is TRBV7-9, the J call TRBJ2-5; perhaps TRBD2 as D (6 bases). Gene TRBJ2-7 matches the end of the DNA better, so the J call may be wrong. The germline CDR1 and CDR2 sequences are SEHNR and FQNEAQ (reference sequence). The CDR3 is 16 residues long. CDR3 bases: TGTGCCAGCAGCTTAGTACCCCCTGGAGGGAGCTACGAGCAGTACTTC. Its translation: CASSLVPPGGSYEQYF.

This clonotype was observed many times. CDR3 sequence (DNA): TGTGCCATCAGTGAGTCATGGGTGAACGAGCAGTACTTC. This codes for CAISESWVNEQYF. The rearrangement uses TRBV10-3 and TRBJ2-7; no definite D call. The V end was cut by 0 bases, the J end by 5 bases, with 8 bases between. Looked up from germline, CDR1 is ENHRY and CDR2 is SYGVKD. The CDR3 spans 13 residues.